The 19 T cell receptor beta chains given below trace back to one sample, sequenced in a study of cytomegalovirus exposure and HLA in healthy donors. The PCR made use of 60 Vbeta and 13 Jbeta primers. Profiled with immunoSEQ multiplex PCR; TCRdb holds only in-frame clones, not every one. The sample has about 160,000 clones; 70% are singletons. Material for sequencing was PBMCs. All receptors derive from a man aged 18-30 years in good health and CMV-seropositive.

This clone is a singleton in its sample. The CDR3 DNA sequence: TGTGCCATCAGTCTTTTGACTAGCTCTAGCACAGATACGCAGTATTTT. Amino acid sequence: CAISLLTSSSTDTQYF. The rearrangement links TRBV10-3 to TRBJ2-3, with 7 bases fitting TRBD2. V lost 5 bases to trimming and J lost 0 bases; unmatched junction nucleotides: 8. The CDR3 extends over 16 amino acids. CDR1 ENHRY and CDR2 SYGVKD come from the germline V gene.

V usage is TRBV28 and J usage is TRBJ2-3; possible D gene TRBD2, 6 bases. Between the trimmed V and J ends, which lost 2 bases and 2 bases, there was a span of 8 bases. The CDR3 extends over 14 amino acids. Germline CDR1 is MDHEN and CDR2 is SYDVKM. The CDR3 DNA reads as TGTGCCAGCAGTTTAGGGGGGATCACAGATACGCAGTATTTT. This encodes CASSLGGITDTQYF.

The chain is built from TRBV28 and TRBJ1-5; maybe TRBD1 (5 bases). The CDR3 contains 15 residues. V was trimmed by 5 bases and J by 1 base, leaving 12 bases between them. Germline V gene data show CDR1 as MDHEN and CDR2 as SYDVKM. The CDR3 DNA reads as TGTGCCAGCAGTCCCGGGACTGCAAGCAATCAGCCCCAGCATTTT. Translating it yields CASSPGTASNQPQHF.

J is TRBJ2-5 and V is TRBV10-3; 7 bases are a match to TRBD2. Looked up from germline, CDR1 is ENHRY and CDR2 is SYGVKD. CDR3 length: 13 residues. The V and J ends lost 6 bases and 4 bases, in that order; junction bases with no gene match: 5. CDR3 protein: CAISRLAGETQYF. The CDR3 bases are TGTGCCATCAGCCGGTTAGCGGGAGAGACCCAGTACTTC.

This clone was seen a few times. The gene calls are TRBV6-1 and TRBJ1-2; D is undetermined. CDR3 length equals 14 residues. Trimming shortened V by 2 bases and J by 8 bases, and 15 bases separated the two germline ends. Germline loops: CDR1 MNHNS, CDR2 SASEGT. The CDR3 sequence is CASSEPSGGFGYTF. CDR3 in DNA: TGTGCCAGCAGTGAACCATCTGGAGGGTTCGGCTACACCTTC.

The rearrangement links TRBV30 to TRBJ2-5; possibly TRBD2 for D (6 bases). The CDR3 contains 15 residues. V was trimmed by 5 bases and J by 0 bases, leaving 16 bases between them. CDR1 GTSNPN and CDR2 SVGIG come from the germline V gene (reference sequence). Written as DNA, the CDR3 is TGTGCCTGGGTCCGGGACTCTTCGTACCAAGAGACCCAGTACTTC. This encodes CAWVRDSSYQETQYF.

The V gene is TRBV10-3, the J gene TRBJ1-4; 8 bases line up with TRBD1. In germline, CDR1 is ENHRY, CDR2 SYGVKD. The CDR3 is 19 residues long. Trimming took 2 bases from V and 0 from J; bases not matched to a gene: 11. CDR3 DNA: TGTGCCATCAGTGAGGGACAGGGACTACTCTATACAACTAATGAAAAACTGTTTTTT. It specifies CAISEGQGLLYTTNEKLFF.

As for this clone: Distinct nucleotide sequences in the sample also encode this CDR3. This chain links TRBV5-4 with TRBJ1-1, with TRBD1 matching 7 bases. After removal of 1 base from V and 8 bases from J, the junction contained 8 bases not matched to a gene. There are 14 residues in the CDR3. Germline CDR1 SGHNT, CDR2 YYREEE (reference sequence). The CDR3 DNA reads as TGTGCCAGCAGCTTGTCAGGGGGTCCCACCGAAGCTTTCTTT. This sequence encodes CASSLSGGPTEAFF. Full variable domain (outside the CDR3, taken from reference TRBV5-4 and TRBJ1-1): ETGVTQSPTHLIKTRGQQVTLRCSSQSGHNTVSWYQQALGQGPQFIFQYYREEENGRGNFPPRFSGLQFPNYSSELNVNALELDDSALYLCASSLSGGPTEAFFGQGTRLTVV.

This chain uses TRBV7-9 with TRBJ1-6; possibly TRBD1 for D (5 bases). Trimming took off 4 bases at V and 3 bases at J, with 10 bases between the two ends. Germline-derived CDR1 and CDR2 are SEHNR and FQNEAQ (reference sequence). The CDR3 consists of 15 residues. The CDR3 DNA follows: TGTGCCAGCAGCTCGACAGAACTCTATAATTCACCCCTCCACTTT. Translation gives CASSSTELYNSPLHF. The full variable domain, rest sourced from reference TRBV7-9 and TRBJ1-6, is DTGVSQNPRHKITKRGQNVTFRCDPISEHNRLYWYRQTLGQGPEFLTYFQNEAQLEKSRLLSDRFSAERPKGSFSTLEIQRTEQGDSAMYLCASSSTELYNSPLHFGNGTRLTVT.

The chain employs TRBV30 and TRBJ2-7, with 8 positions matching TRBD1. This CDR3 comprises 12 residues. V trimming: 2 bases; J trimming: 10 bases; junction bases outside the gene matches: 7. CDR1 GTSNPN and CDR2 SVGIG come from the germline V gene (reference sequence). The CDR3 is CAWSSTGVEQYV. In DNA form, the CDR3 reads TGTGCCTGGAGTTCGACAGGGGTAGAACAGTACGTC.

The rearrangement uses TRBV10-3 and TRBJ1-6; D is possibly TRBD1 (5 bases). The CDR3 sequence is 14 residues long. V lost 3 bases and J lost 7, with 10 bases in between. Germline V gene lookup returns CDR1 ENHRY and CDR2 SYGVKD. CDR3 residues: CAISDRAGNSPLHF. CDR3 bases: TGTGCCATCAGTGACAGGGCGGGAAATTCACCCCTCCACTTT.

This chain links TRBV2 with TRBJ2-2; no reliable D call. Trimming pared 6 bases from V and 4 bases from J, leaving 9 bases between. The CDR3 length is 13 residues. From germline, CDR1 is SNHLY and CDR2 FYNNEI. For the CDR3, the DNA is TGTGCCAGCAGACAGTCCTCCACCGGGGAGCTGTTTTTT. Translation: CASRQSSTGELFF.

This clone was seen many times. This rearrangement joins TRBV2 to TRBJ1-1, with TRBD1 matching over 7 bases. Germline V gene data show CDR1 as SNHLY and CDR2 as FYNNEI. CDR3 length: 14 amino acids. Trimming at V came to 9 bases and at J to 7 bases, leaving 14 bases not matched to a gene. CDR3 nucleotides: TGTGCCAGTCGGGGCCGGGACAGCCCTGATGAAGCTTTCTTT. It translates to CASRGRDSPDEAFF.

The genes are TRBV6-5 and TRBJ1-3, with D hard to call. CDR3 length: 13 amino acids. Per germline, CDR1 MNHEY and CDR2 SVGAGI. Deletions cut 6 bases from V and 4 bases from J, with 10 bases between. The DNA of the CDR3 is TGTGCCAGCAGCCCTCCGGGGGGAAACACCATATATTTT. It encodes CASSPPGGNTIYF.

This sequence joins TRBV5-1 and TRBJ1-5; D gene unclear. V lost 0 bases, J lost 4 bases, and 5 bases lay in between. The CDR3 extends over 13 amino acids. Germline V gives CDR1 SGHRS, CDR2 YFSETQ. This chain's CDR3 is CASSLGENQPQHF. CDR3 sequence (DNA): TGCGCCAGCAGCTTGGGGGAGAATCAGCCCCAGCATTTT.

The chain has TRBV5-6 and TRBJ1-1; 8 bases map to TRBD1. V was clipped by 4 bases and J by 4 bases; unmatched bases: 9. CDR1 is SGHDT, CDR2 YYEEEE, per germline. The CDR3 extends over 15 amino acids. CDR3 loop: CASSLDRVATTEAFF. CDR3 DNA: TGTGCCAGCAGCCTGGACAGGGTTGCCACCACTGAAGCTTTCTTT. Looking up the rest from reference TRBV5-6 and TRBJ1-1 gives the full variable domain: DAGVTQSPTHLIKTRGQQVTLRCSPKSGHDTVSWYQQALGQGPQFIFQYYEEEERQRGNFPDRFSGHQFPNYSSELNVNALLLGDSALYLCASSLDRVATTEAFFGQGTRLTVV.

The V call is TRBV4-1, the J call TRBJ2-1, with D possibly matching TRBD2 (5 bases). Germline assignment: CDR1 MGHRA and CDR2 YSYEKL. V was cut by 4 bases and J by 0 bases, with 16 bases left in between. This CDR3 has 17 amino acids. CDR3 DNA sequence: TGCGCCAGCAGCCTCACAGAGCGGCGGAACTCCTACAATGAGCAGTTCTTC. Translating gives CASSLTERRNSYNEQFF.

The chain recombines TRBV2 with TRBJ1-5; 10 bases fit TRBD1. Germline assignment: CDR1 SNHLY and CDR2 FYNNEI. The CDR3 covers 14 residues. The ends lost 6 bases at V and 6 bases at J; junction bases unmatched: 5. The CDR3 loop is CASRSWDRGQPQHF. CDR3 coding DNA: TGTGCCAGCAGGTCCTGGGACAGGGGTCAGCCCCAGCATTTT.

In the case of this clone: The same CDR3 can be traced to other DNA sequences in this sample. The J gene is TRBJ2-3, the V gene TRBV30; D is possibly TRBD1 (6 bases). The CDR3 sequence is 14 residues long. CDR1 is GTSNPN and CDR2 is SVGIG in the germline V gene (reference sequence). Trimming removed 5 bases at V and 6 bases at J, with 18 bases between. In DNA form, the CDR3 reads TGTGCCTGGGCTCAGGGGCGCAGGACGGATACGCAGTATTTT. Translation: CAWAQGRRTDTQYF.